The rows below give T cell receptor beta chains drawn from one sample of a study of beta chain features in type 1 diabetes. Using immunoSEQ multiplex PCR, the repertoire was profiled, and TCRdb retains in-frame clones only, with some absent. The data contain 300,000 to 450,000 clones, around 12% of them seen just once; the ten biggest clones take up 0.0095% to 0.011%. What was sequenced was naive CD4+ T cells from blood. These receptors came from a woman younger than 30 with type 1 diabetes. Both conserved end residues are part of each CDR3. D genes are given only for firm matches. Rows give clone size only sometimes, using once, few, many, or a class for an expanded clone.

clone_size d_call j_call v_call cdr3_aa cdr3_nt
few - TRBJ2-5 TRBV5-4 CASMGRPNRGETQYF TGTGCCAGCATGGGTCGACCGAATCGGGGGGAGACCCAGTACTTC
- - TRBJ1-5 TRBV5-1 CASSLAGDASQPQHF TGCGCCAGCAGCTTGGCCGGAGACGCATCTCAGCCCCAGCATTTT
- TRBD1 TRBJ2-1 TRBV7-2 CASRSTGVSYNEQFF TGTGCCAGCAGATCAACAGGGGTGTCCTACAATGAGCAGTTCTTC
- - TRBJ1-2 TRBV29-1 CSVKLGHGYTF TGCAGCGTTAAACTAGGGCATGGCTACACCTTC
- TRBD1 TRBJ2-1 TRBV9 CASSVAGQGANNEQFF TGTGCCAGCAGCGTAGCCGGACAGGGGGCGAACAATGAGCAGTTCTTC
- TRBD1 TRBJ1-4 TRBV30 CAWTVDRRVFF TGTGCCTGGACCGTGGACAGGAGAGTGTTTTTT
- - TRBJ2-1 TRBV5-1 CASSVGAGPNEQFF TGCGCCAGCAGCGTGGGGGCGGGACCCAATGAGCAGTTCTTC
few TRBD2 TRBJ2-7 TRBV30 CAWSGGGSLYEQYF TGTGCCTGGAGTGGGGGCGGGAGCCTCTACGAGCAGTACTTC
- - TRBJ1-1 TRBV29-1 CSGTGRVNTEAFF TGCAGCGGCACAGGGCGCGTAAACACTGAAGCTTTCTTT
few TRBD1 TRBJ1-3 TRBV7-2 CASSPTGAVDTIYF TGTGCCAGCAGCCCTACAGGGGCTGTGGACACCATATATTTT
- - TRBJ2-7 TRBV30 CAWSEQVGQYF TGTGCCTGGAGTGAACAGGTTGGGCAGTACTTC
few - TRBJ2-5 TRBV7-2 CASSPFVSETQYF TGTGCCAGCAGCCCCTTTGTGTCAGAGACCCAGTACTTC
- TRBD2 TRBJ2-5 TRBV9 CASSVGRGTSGMGETQYF TGTGCCAGCAGCGTAGGTCGAGGGACTAGCGGTATGGGGGAGACCCAGTACTTC
- - TRBJ1-6 TRBV6-1 CASSQVRQALASPLHF TGTGCCAGCAGTCAAGTAAGACAGGCGCTTGCTTCACCCCTCCACTTT
- TRBD2 TRBJ2-4 TRBV14 CASSQGLAGALAKNIQYF TGTGCCAGCAGCCAAGGTCTAGCGGGGGCCCTAGCCAAAAACATTCAGTACTTC
few - TRBJ2-7 TRBV29-1 CSVVELARENEQYF TGCAGCGTTGTTGAACTAGCCCGCGAGAACGAGCAGTACTTC
few TRBD2 TRBJ2-5 TRBV10-3 CATGLAGEETQYF TGTGCCACCGGACTAGCGGGAGAAGAGACCCAGTACTTC